One and the same sample provided the 8 T cell receptor beta chains below, sequenced in a study of blood T cells in healthy people across ages. For the second PCR, which ran for roughly 6 to 12 cycles, a sample-barcoded 5' primer and a J-beta primer mix were used. A single record per CDR3 protein comes from TCRdb applying MiXCR to the 5' RACE reads. The sample includes more than 700,000 distinct CDR3 sequences, around half seen only once; the top ten take 15% to 20%. Material: blood. The origin of the receptors is a man older than 75 in good health.

This chain links TRBV3-1 with TRBJ2-3, with unresolved D. Germline-derived CDR1 and CDR2 are LGHDT and YNNKEL (reference sequence). Trimming took off 0 bases at V and 5 bases at J, with 9 bases between the two ends. This CDR3 spans 14 amino acids. CDR3 sequence reads: CASSQDRLRDTQYF. The CDR3 nucleotides read TGTGCCAGCAGCCAAGATCGACTTCGAGATACGCAGTATTTT.

The chain employs TRBV5-6 and TRBJ2-1, with 10 bases matching TRBD1. J was trimmed by 9 bases and V by 4 bases; bases with no gene match: 10. The germline gives CDR1 SGHDT, CDR2 YYEEEE. This CDR3 spans 15 amino acids. For the CDR3, the DNA is TGTGCCAGCAGCCCCGGACAGGGGGAACTCGGTGAGCAGTTCTTC. This sequence encodes CASSPGQGELGEQFF.

The sample holds one count of this clonotype. One end of the junction does not line up with germline, which may come from a read error. This chain links TRBV29-1 with TRBJ1-1; D gene uncertain. The germline gives CDR1 SQVTM, CDR2 ANQGSEA. The CDR3 is 13 amino acids. The DNA of the CDR3 is TGCAGCGTTGTGAGCAGTGAGAACATTGAAGCTTTCTTT. Translating it yields CSVVSSENIEAFF.

The chain links TRBV6-6 to TRBJ1-4; D gene uncertain. Trimming cost V 6 bases and J 3 bases, with 14 bases left between them. CDR3 length equals 15 residues. Germline values: CDR1 MNHNY, CDR2 SVGAGI (reference sequence). The CDR3 region is CASSSRSVANEKLFF. In DNA, the CDR3 is TGTGCCAGCAGCTCACGATCGGTCGCTAATGAAAAACTGTTTTTT.

This rearrangement joins TRBV27 to TRBJ1-1; 8 bases line up with TRBD1. CDR1 and CDR2 (germline): MNHEY, SMNVEV (reference sequence). V gave up 2 bases and J gave up 4 bases; unmatched junction bases: 3. The CDR3 totals 14 residues. The CDR3 region has the DNA TGTGCCAGCAGTTTAGGTGACAGGGGCACTGAAGCTTTCTTT. This encodes CASSLGDRGTEAFF.

This clonotype was seen at least ten times. A much larger clonotype is one base distant, so this may be a read error. The chain couples TRBV5-1 to TRBJ2-7; 8 bases fit TRBD1. CDR1 and CDR2 from the germline V gene are SGHRS and YFSETQ. The CDR3 runs 15 residues. V trimming: 2 bases; J trimming: 6 bases; junction bases outside the gene matches: 10. CDR3 in DNA: TGCGCCAGCAGCTTCGTATGCGGACAGGGCGGCGAGCAGTACTTC. It yields the protein CASSFVCGQGGEQYF.

This clonotype was seen repeatedly, ten times or more. The chain uses TRBV20-1 and TRBJ2-3; possible D gene TRBD2, 6 bases. CDR1 is DFQATT, CDR2 SNEGSKA, per germline (reference sequence). The CDR3 runs 15 residues. V shed 5 bases and J shed 2 bases, with 17 bases lying between them. The CDR3 DNA sequence: TGCAGTGCTCTCCCCCTGCGCGGGAACACAGATACGCAGTATTTT. Translated, it gives CSALPLRGNTDTQYF.

This clonotype was seen many times. The chain has TRBV7-9 and TRBJ2-5; D is perhaps TRBD2 (5 bases). In germline, CDR1 is SEHNR, CDR2 FQNEAQ (reference sequence). V gave up 5 bases and J gave up 5 bases, with 21 bases separating them. The CDR3 has 16 amino acids. CDR3 bases: TGTGCCAGCAGCCTTTACACCCTAGCTGCCACGGAGACCCAGTACTTC. Amino acids: CASSLYTLAATETQYF.